This section outlines one T cell receptor (beta chain) sequence together with its context. It lacks a known antigen. One base away there is no much larger clone; base qualities are not given. The library was generated by the immunoSEQ multiplex PCR assay. The multiplex PCR relied on a mix of 60 forward primers for TCR Vbeta segments and 13 reverse primers for TCR Jbeta segments. The CDR3 region of rearranged TCR beta genes was amplified from genomic DNA by a multiplex PCR assay. The Illumina HiSeq System was used to sequence the amplified TCR beta libraries as 87-base-pair reads. Processing in the source paper ran as follows. A later analysis tallied about 77 million unique TCR beta chains across the 610 or so repertoires, and around 9.9 million of those chains were shared by two or more donors. A nearest-neighbor algorithm error-corrected the raw reads and collapsed the reads into unique sequences, merging closely related sequences to remove PCR and sequencing errors. Alignment of CDR3 sequences to IMGT reference sequences was used to assign V, D and J gene segments. For a sequence to be retained, a match of at least six nucleotides to both a V gene segment and a J gene segment was required. A rearrangement counted as productive if the CDR3 had no stop codons and remained in frame with V and J, and every other rearrangement counted as non-productive. Following IMGT convention, CDR3 was defined as the stretch from the second conserved V-encoded cysteine up to the conserved J-encoded phenylalanine. The earlier analysis of about 570 of the donors excluded any sequence lacking an unambiguous match to a single V gene segment. An earlier analysis of about 600 of the donors called V segments functional above 56.7% productive rearrangements and segregating when the between-donor standard deviation exceeded 5%. A statistical classification framework was developed to diagnose cytomegalovirus status using the catalog of TCR beta chain sequences. In a later analysis, TCR nucleotide sequences were compared against IMGT/GENE-DB human TR gene sequences so that V and J genes could be assigned. Using the TCRdist pipeline, a later analysis assigned CDR3 sequences along with most-parsimonious VDJ recombination scenarios. A later analysis defined each TCR beta chain by its CDR3 amino acid sequence plus V-gene family, and excluded reads lacking a unique V-gene family. As a way to deal with suspected cross-contamination and a sequencing artifact, a later analysis dropped 450 to 600 nucleotide sequences that were highly shared and had low generation probability. In a later analysis, a clonal expansion index for each public chain was calculated from normalized within-repertoire ranks of inferred template counts. Generation probabilities in a later analysis came from a VDJ recombination model fitted to out-of-frame rearrangements, and those results were checked against IGoR. Hypergeometric tests were used in a later analysis to score TCR-TCR, TCR-HLA and TCR-CMV co-occurrence, with a repertoire-size bias correction applied to the TCR pairs. False discovery rates were estimated in a later analysis by permuting HLA or CMV assignments 20 times. In a later analysis, co-occurring TCRs were grouped with DBSCAN, and TCRdist sequence similarity was added when clustering was performed within HLA-allele-positive subsets. Co-occurrence clustering excluded repertoires with fewer than 30,000 or more than 120,000 public chains, plus five with anomalous nucleotide sharing. TCRdb stores this immuneACCESS table with in-frame sequences only. Part of the clones is absent; in the studies checked, under half of the shortfall reflects unresolved V genes, and no reason is known for the rest. V and J calls and clone size follow that table, whereas D and trimming were derived from the DNA. The sample profile shows roughly 150,000 clones; over 60% of them were found once. Together, the top ten hold 2% to 2.5% of the sample.

This specimen comes from a study of cytomegalovirus exposure and HLA in healthy donors (dated by TCRdb to 2016 to 2017). Describing the broader study: According to an earlier analysis of 550 to 750 of the donors, 200 million or so T cells yielded 90 million to 140 million unique TCR beta sequences and about 300 Gb of sequence data. An early release that covered some 630 HLA-typed donors contained around 300 gigabases of sequencing data and about 93 million unique TCR sequences. In addition to the first cohort of several hundred subjects, a separate validation cohort of approximately 130 different subjects was used. In an earlier analysis of 587 of the donors, high-throughput TCR beta sequencing was used to judge whether each TCR beta V gene segment behaved as functional or pseudogenic. The aim of the study was to test whether cataloging public T cell receptors could identify signatures of past pathogen exposure. The number of typed donors differed by locus: about 629-630 for A, B, C, DRB1 and DQB1; approximately 540 for DQA1; fewer than 610 for DPA1; and 400 to 480 for DPB1. Donor age, sex, ethnicity and CMV serostatus were collected together with the repertoire data. HLA typing covered class I and class II loci at four-digit resolution. In a later genetic analysis, genome-wide SNP genotypes for 398 of the 666 donors were used, and that subset was treated as a discovery cohort. Every discovery cohort repertoire had been produced on one sequencing platform. Five DR-DQ haplotypes were handled as single units for association and clustering because linkage in the cohort was strong. To study patterns of TCR occurrence, a later analysis re-analyzed previously published TCR beta repertoires from 500 to 850 donors and added high-resolution HLA genotyping. Across 398 genotyped donors of the cohort, an average of approximately 240,000 unique TCR beta nucleotide sequences per donor were sequenced, and 15% to 20% of those sequences were non-productive. The T cell repertoires of some 670 subjects were profiled by immunosequencing and related to cytomegalovirus serostatus. Of the roughly 420 genotyped donors, less than 90% were placed in the genetic ancestry cluster associated with self-reported Caucasian donors. High-throughput TCR immunosequencing, statistical association of individual TCRs with disease status, and machine learning were combined to predict cytomegalovirus infection status. Rather than using new phenotypic data, the later analysis identified candidate immune exposures from TCR beta sequences and from how often those sequences occurred across donors. The full study reports these points: In a later analysis, HLA-associated TCR beta chains were found to be more clonally expanded and to have lower generation probabilities than equally common non-associated chains. In a later analysis, the rate of TCR association differed among HLA loci, with DRB1 alleles having the most associated TCRs and HLA-C alleles having the fewest. A further reported finding was that TCR beta sequences accurately predicted the HLA-A and HLA-B alleles for most subjects in the first cohort. The study listed approximately 150 TCR beta chains as associated with cytomegalovirus. Some IMGT-functional V segments, including TRBV6-2 and TRBV6-3, could not be distinguished by the 87-base-pair reads and were therefore excluded. A later analysis associated 15,000 to 20,000 TCR beta sequences with specific HLA alleles at a false discovery rate of 0.05. In vitro tests confirmed that a few of the cytomegalovirus-associated TCR beta chains recognize cytomegalovirus antigens. The classifier was reported to diagnose cytomegalovirus status with high specificity and sensitivity in both the original cohort and the validation cohort. Most TCR sequences were seen in very few donors, while some public TCRs were found in many individuals. In a later genetic analysis, a missense DCLRE1C variant was associated with V-gene and J-gene trimming of TCR beta chains, and the association was replicated in an independent cohort. Because HLA typing was unavailable for some donors at each locus, only the typed subset was used in association tests. In a later analysis, most CMV-associated TCR beta chains were found to appear HLA-restricted, with HLA associations seemingly driven largely by CMV exposure. Correlated functional status among segregating V segments might reflect linkage disequilibrium, but an unknown experimental factor could not be ruled out. It was suggested by the authors that the approach could potentially be generalized to other disease states and immunological phenotypes. An earlier analysis of approximately 530 of the donors showed that most TCR beta V segments appeared in productive rearrangements either about 87% or about 30% of the time, which broadly matched IMGT annotations. Presence/absence analyses assumed roughly uniform sequencing depth across donors, an assumption that may not hold. A later analysis reported that several top co-occurrence clusters appeared linked to parvovirus B19, influenza, CMV and Epstein-Barr virus. This cohort had only TCR beta chains sequenced, and the lack of alpha or paired-chain data limited which features could be detected. For the cohort, immune exposure information was limited to CMV serostatus. Compared with the approximately 670-donor mean, donors in an Asian-associated ancestry cluster had fewer N-insertions in productive TCRs, according to a later genetic analysis. A cluster of highly shared sequence variants was judged likely to represent a technical artifact of the sequencing pipeline. The earlier analysis of approximately 560 of the donors excluded about 16 rarely observed V segments, including chromosome 9 orphons, because counts were too low. Assigning TCR associations to individual alleles was difficult when HLA alleles, especially DR and DQ, strongly co-occurred.

Inclusive of the bounding cysteine and phenylalanine, the CDR3 is 11 residues long. Only the CDR3 portion is preserved as DNA: 33 bases, with reading frame beginning at the first base. As encoded in the germline V gene, CDR1 is SGHRS while CDR2 is YFSETQ. Trimming costs V 2 bases and J 9 bases, and their ends lie 6 bases apart. The cohort comprised some 700 healthy bone marrow donors. Cohort members were all nominally healthy when sampled, although unrecorded immune exposures were likely present. The donor was CMV seronegative and belonged to the group of 320 or so seronegative cohort members. Each donor provided a peripheral blood sample, and peripheral blood mononuclear cells were used for TCR beta sequencing. Genomic DNA extraction from the blood cell samples was performed with the Qiagen DNeasy Blood Extraction Kit.

Material: PBMCs. The clonotype comes from a man aged 35-49 years in good health and CMV-seronegative. The V and J segments used are TRBV5-1 and TRBJ2-1; no D gene can be assigned with confidence. CDR3 loop: CASSFGPEQFF. The DNA sequence is given as TGCGCCAGCAGCTTTGGGCCTGAGCAGTTCTTC.